The 16 T cell receptor beta chains in this list originate from one sample, sequenced in a study of shared clonotypes between healthy human individuals. Sequencing used immunoSEQ multiplex PCR; TCRdb keeps in-frame clones, though not all of them. Found here are about 120,000 clones, around 68% of them singletons; the top ten hold roughly 24%. Material: memory CD8+ T cells sorted from blood. Subset of the sample: CD45RO+ cells pooled with CCR7-negative TemRA cells. These receptors were collected from a woman aged 25 to 45 in good health.

The DNA of the CDR3 is TGTGCCAGCAGTGCGGGGGGGCGCCTTAATCAGCCCCAGCATTTT. Translated, it gives CASSAGGRLNQPQHF. The chain is built from TRBV28 and TRBJ1-5; D is perhaps TRBD1 (6 bases). The germline gives CDR1 MDHEN, CDR2 SYDVKM. Trimming removed 5 bases from V and 4 bases from J, with 15 bases in between. The CDR3 runs to 15 residues.

The CDR3 loop is CASSFGWFTGELFF. The CDR3 DNA reads as TGTGCCAGCAGCTTCGGATGGTTCACCGGGGAGCTGTTTTTT. This chain links TRBV7-7 with TRBJ2-2; D gene ambiguous. The CDR3 consists of 14 residues. In germline, CDR1 is SSHAT, CDR2 FNYEAQ (reference sequence). V gave up 3 bases and J gave up 4 bases, with 9 bases separating them.

This sequence joins TRBV27 and TRBJ2-7; 7 bases align to TRBD1. The CDR3 totals 15 residues. The ends lost 5 bases at V and 2 bases at J; junction bases unmatched: 9. The germline CDR1 and CDR2 sequences are MNHEY and SMNVEV (reference sequence). The CDR3 nucleotides are TGTGCCAGCAGTCCCCAGGACAGGCACCCCTACGAGCAGTACTTC. Protein product: CASSPQDRHPYEQYF.

The chain uses TRBV14 and TRBJ2-2; D gene unclear. V lost 3 bases and J lost 1, with 15 bases in between. CDR1 is SGHDN, CDR2 FVKESK, per germline. The CDR3 is made up of 17 amino acids. This CDR3 reads CASSHASRHWNTGELFF. CDR3 DNA: TGTGCCAGCAGCCATGCGTCTCGACACTGGAACACCGGGGAGCTGTTTTTT.

V usage is TRBV2 and J usage is TRBJ2-7, with D perhaps matching TRBD2 (5 bases). The CDR3 totals 10 residues. V lost 5 bases and J 10 bases, leaving 9 bases between the germline ends. Germline V gene sequence: CDR1 SNHLY, CDR2 FYNNEI. As DNA, the CDR3 is TGTGCCAGCAGTACGGGGTTTCAGTACTTC. It is translated as CASSTGFQYF.

The V and J genes are TRBV6-5 and TRBJ2-3, with D possibly called TRBD1 or TRBD2 (6 bases each). This CDR3 has 12 residues. Trimming stripped 4 bases from V and 9 bases from J, with 11 bases between. Germline CDR1 reads MNHEY; CDR2 reads SVGAGI. The CDR3 nucleotides read TGTGCCAGCAGTTCATCCGGGGGCACGCAGTATTTT. Translated: CASSSSGGTQYF.

This chain uses TRBV2 with TRBJ2-7; D tentatively reads TRBD1 or TRBD2 (5 bases each). V was clipped by 4 bases and J by 3 bases, with 10 bases between them. Germline V gene data show CDR1 as SNHLY and CDR2 as FYNNEI. The CDR3 has 13 residues. CDR3 in amino acids: CASSGDLVYEQYF. The CDR3 DNA is TGTGCCAGCAGTGGGGACCTAGTCTACGAGCAGTACTTC.

CDR3 protein: CASSQDGRGNTEAFF. For the CDR3, the DNA is TGCGCCAGCAGCCAAGACGGACGGGGGAACACTGAAGCTTTCTTT. The rearrangement joins TRBV4-1 to TRBJ1-1, with D uncertain. V shed 0 bases and J shed 1 base, with 9 bases lying between them. CDR1 MGHRA and CDR2 YSYEKL come from the germline V gene. The CDR3 spans 15 residues.

CDR3 sequence: CASSSGLAATSTDTQYF. The CDR3 coding sequence is TGTGCCAGCAGCTCCGGTCTAGCGGCAACTAGCACAGATACGCAGTATTTT. This sequence joins TRBV7-6 and TRBJ2-3, with 7 bases fitting TRBD2. The length of the CDR3 is 17 residues. Germline V lookup: CDR1 SGHVS, CDR2 FNYEAQ. The ends lost 4 bases at V and 0 bases at J; junction bases unmatched: 10. The entire variable domain, with the rest obtained from reference TRBV7-6 and TRBJ2-3, is as follows: GAGVSQSPRYKVTKRGQDVALRCDPISGHVSLYWYRQALGQGPEFLTYFNYEAQQDKSGLPNDRFSAERPEGSISTLTIQRTEQRDSAMYRCASSSGLAATSTDTQYFGPGTRLTVL.

The chain recombines TRBV9 with TRBJ2-3, with a tentative D call TRBD2 (6 bases). This CDR3 has 15 residues. V was pared by 0 bases and J by 4 bases, with 12 bases between. Looked up from germline, CDR1 is SGDLS and CDR2 is YYNGEE. CDR3: CASSVAGVHSDTQYF. The CDR3 DNA sequence: TGTGCCAGCAGCGTAGCGGGAGTACATTCAGATACGCAGTATTTT.

About this clone itself: A single base is all that separates this from a far larger clone, so a read error is likely. The rearrangement uses TRBV28 and TRBJ2-4; D is possibly TRBD1 or TRBD2 (5 bases each). Per the germline V gene, CDR1 is MDHEN and CDR2 is SYDVKM. The CDR3 runs to 16 residues. The CDR3 loop is CASTGGGWVRKNIHYF. In DNA, the CDR3 is TGTGCCAGCACGGGTGGGGGATGGGTGAGGAAAAACATTCATTACTTC.

This clone was seen ten or more times. J is TRBJ1-1 and V is TRBV7-9, with a weak D call TRBD1 (6 bases). The CDR3 runs to 14 residues. The V end was cut by 5 bases, the J end by 1 base, with 11 bases between. Germline CDR1 reads SEHNR; CDR2 reads FQNEAQ (reference sequence). This CDR3 reads CASSEGQTNTEAFF. The CDR3 coding sequence is TGTGCCAGCAGCGAGGGACAAACGAACACTGAAGCTTTCTTT. The entire variable domain, with the rest obtained from reference TRBV7-9 and TRBJ1-1, is as follows: DTGVSQNPRHKITKRGQNVTFRCDPISEHNRLYWYRQTLGQGPEFLTYFQNEAQLEKSRLLSDRFSAERPKGSFSTLEIQRTEQGDSAMYLCASSEGQTNTEAFFGQGTRLTVV.

The rearrangement uses TRBV28 and TRBJ2-7; D unclear. Trimming removed 7 bases from V and 5 bases from J, with 18 bases in between. The CDR3 extends over 14 amino acids. CDR1 is MDHEN, CDR2 SYDVKM, per germline. The CDR3 here is CASNPRPGFHEQYF. The CDR3 DNA sequence: TGTGCCAGCAACCCTAGACCCGGGTTTCACGAGCAGTACTTC. Variable domain in full (rest from reference TRBV28 and TRBJ2-7): DVKVTQSSRYLVKRTGEKVFLECVQDMDHENMFWYRQDPGLGLRLIYFSYDVKMKEKGDIPEGYSVSREKKERFSLILESASTNQTSMYLCASNPRPGFHEQYFGPGTRLTVT.

This clone appeared a single time. The chain uses TRBV5-6 and TRBJ2-1; no clear D. V was clipped by 1 base and J by 1 base, with 9 bases between them. The CDR3 contains 15 residues. CDR1 is SGHDT, CDR2 YYEEEE, per germline. The CDR3 protein is CASSLYSGSYNEQFF. CDR3 nucleotide sequence: TGTGCCAGCAGCTTGTATTCTGGATCCTACAATGAGCAGTTCTTC. The entire variable domain, with the rest obtained from reference TRBV5-6 and TRBJ2-1, is as follows: DAGVTQSPTHLIKTRGQQVTLRCSPKSGHDTVSWYQQALGQGPQFIFQYYEEEERQRGNFPDRFSGHQFPNYSSELNVNALLLGDSALYLCASSLYSGSYNEQFFGPGTRLTVL.

This chain links TRBV6-1 with TRBJ1-1; D is uncertain. CDR3 length equals 13 residues. Trimming stripped 6 bases from V and 1 base from J, with 9 bases between. The germline gives CDR1 MNHNS, CDR2 SASEGT. The CDR3 DNA is TGTGCCAGCAGCCCCTTGAGGAACACTGAAGCTTTCTTT. This codes for CASSPLRNTEAFF.

There are a few counts of this clone. This same CDR3 is encoded by further DNA sequences in the sample. The chain employs TRBV9 and TRBJ1-3; no firm D call. The germline V gene encodes CDR1 SGDLS and CDR2 YYNGEE. With 0 bases removed from V and 0 bases from J, the gap between germline ends came to 7 bases. The CDR3 covers 15 residues. This CDR3 is CASSVAWGSGNTIYF. In DNA, the CDR3 is TGTGCCAGCAGCGTAGCTTGGGGCTCTGGAAACACCATATATTTT.